This TCR beta chain was profiled in a study of T cell responses to AZD1222 COVID-19 vaccine. Study-level information: Investigators merged groups given second doses at roughly 4 or roughly 12 weeks.

The repertoire was sequenced with immunoSEQ multiplex PCR; TCRdb's copy has only in-frame clones and lacks some. The sample consists of roughly 120,000 clones, over 75% of them appearing once. The study's findings and limits: Baseline serostatus was positive in only a handful of AZD1222 recipients. Clonal diversity was possibly underestimated; the donors were predominantly white British and more often female.

As regards this clone: The antigen is undetermined.

Per germline, CDR1 KGHDR and CDR2 SFDVKD. The junction had 3 bases not matched to a gene; V was cut back by 10 bases and J by 5 bases. The CDR3 covers 11 residues. The material was peripheral blood, obtained on day 0 of AZD1222 vaccination. The rearrangement uses TRBV24-1 and TRBJ1-2, with 7 bases lining up with TRBD1. The origin of this receptor is an adult in good health. The CDR3 DNA follows: TGTGCCACACAGGGGAGGTATGGCTACACCTTC. Encoded protein: CATQGRYGYTF.